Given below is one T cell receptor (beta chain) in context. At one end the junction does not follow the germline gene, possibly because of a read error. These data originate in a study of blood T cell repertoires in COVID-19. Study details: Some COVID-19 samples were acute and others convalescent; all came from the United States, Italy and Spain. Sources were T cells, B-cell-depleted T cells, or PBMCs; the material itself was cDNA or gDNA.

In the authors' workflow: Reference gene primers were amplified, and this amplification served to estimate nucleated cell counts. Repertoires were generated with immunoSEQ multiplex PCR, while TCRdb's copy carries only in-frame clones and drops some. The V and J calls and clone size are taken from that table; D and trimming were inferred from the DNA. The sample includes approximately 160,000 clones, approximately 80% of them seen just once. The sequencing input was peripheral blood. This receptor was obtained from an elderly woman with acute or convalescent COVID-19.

In DNA, the CDR3 is TGTGCTAGCAGCTACGGCGGCCTTGGAAACACCATATATTTT. As protein: CASSYGGLGNTIYF. The rearrangement links TRBV7-7 to TRBJ1-3, with D unclear. In germline, CDR1 is SSHAT, CDR2 FNYEAQ (reference sequence). The CDR3 sequence is 14 residues long.